This is a list of T cell receptor beta chains from one sample in a study of human T cells and chemical hapten exposure. TCRdb reanalysed the RACE reads using MiXCR and keeps one entry per CDR3 protein. The sample includes about 120,000 distinct CDR3 sequences, roughly an eighth of them seen just once. Sample: whole blood, taken in connection with sensitization to the hapten diphenylcyclopropenone (DPC). The receptors originated from a man aged 18 to 35 with alopecia areata. Some clones in this sample may be carry-over from other donors' samples. Each CDR3 is given with its conserved first and last residue. Fields, in order: V gene, J gene, D gene, clone size, CDR3 protein, CDR3 DNA. A D gene is named only where the DNA matches it firmly. Size is omitted from some rows. Given values are once, few, many or a class for expanded clones.

V: TRBV6-2/TRBV6-3; J: TRBJ2-1; D: TRBD1; size: few; CDR3: CASSYRQGAGSYNEQFF; DNA: TGTGCCAGCAGTTACCGCCAGGGGGCTGGCTCCTACAATGAGCAGTTCTTC
V: TRBV21-1; J: TRBJ1-1; D: -; size: few; CDR3: CASSIWVPTEAFF; DNA: TGTGCCAGCAGCATTTGGGTACCCACTGAAGCTTTCTTT
V: TRBV12-3/TRBV12-4; J: TRBJ1-2; D: -; size: -; CDR3: CASSLGRTQNYGYTF; DNA: TGTGCCAGCAGTTTAGGGAGGACACAGAACTATGGCTACACCTTC
V: TRBV24-1; J: TRBJ2-3; D: TRBD2; size: many; CDR3: CATSDLRGGDTQYF; DNA: TGTGCCACCAGTGATTTGAGGGGAGGGGATACGCAGTATTTT
V: TRBV28; J: TRBJ2-3; D: -; size: few; CDR3: CASSLRLGGHADTQYF; DNA: TGTGCCAGCAGTTTACGTTTAGGCGGGCATGCAGATACGCAGTATTTT
V: TRBV7-9; J: TRBJ2-4; D: -; size: -; CDR3: CASSLVLENIQYF; DNA: TGTGCCAGCAGCTTAGTCCTGGAAAACATTCAGTACTTC
V: TRBV3-1; J: TRBJ1-2; D: TRBD1; size: -; CDR3: CASSHFRQGDYGYTF; DNA: TGTGCCAGCAGCCATTTCAGACAGGGAGACTATGGCTACACCTTC
V: TRBV7-2; J: TRBJ2-5; D: -; size: few; CDR3: CASSLLDWQETQYF; DNA: TGTGCCAGCAGCTTACTGGACTGGCAAGAGACCCAGTACTTC
V: TRBV28; J: TRBJ1-4; D: -; size: -; CDR3: CASSPGGLRQKLFF; DNA: TGTGCCAGCAGTCCCGGGGGACTTCGGCAGAAACTGTTTTTT
V: TRBV7-8; J: TRBJ2-2; D: -; size: -; CDR3: CASSLAGAGELFF; DNA: TGTGCCAGCAGCTTAGCAGGGGCCGGGGAGCTGTTTTTT
V: TRBV3-1; J: TRBJ1-2; D: -; size: -; CDR3: CASSPAGFDYGYTF; DNA: TGTGCCAGCAGCCCCGCGGGGTTCGACTATGGCTACACCTTC
V: TRBV28; J: TRBJ1-2; D: -; size: -; CDR3: CASRPAGTVYGYTF; DNA: TGTGCCAGCAGACCAGCCGGGACTGTATATGGCTACACCTTC
V: TRBV27; J: TRBJ2-5; D: -; size: -; CDR3: CASSSGLRETQYF; DNA: TGTGCCAGCAGTTCGGGACTTAGGGAGACCCAGTACTTC
V: TRBV12-3/TRBV12-4; J: TRBJ2-7; D: TRBD1; size: -; CDR3: CASTLRGYYEQYF; DNA: TGTGCCAGCACCCTCAGGGGGTACTACGAGCAGTACTTC
V: TRBV18; J: TRBJ1-1; D: -; size: few; CDR3: CASSPVRAQANTEAFF; DNA: TGTGCCAGCTCACCAGTCAGGGCGCAGGCGAACACTGAAGCTTTCTTT
V: TRBV4-1; J: TRBJ2-7; D: -; size: few; CDR3: CASSQFQNYEQYF; DNA: TGCGCCAGCAGCCAGTTCCAGAACTACGAGCAGTACTTC
V: TRBV20-1; J: TRBJ2-7; D: TRBD1; size: few; CDR3: CSALALPKDRAAYEQYF; DNA: TGCAGTGCCCTCGCTCTTCCGAAGGACAGGGCCGCCTACGAGCAGTACTTC
V: TRBV7-9; J: TRBJ2-2; D: -; size: -; CDR3: CASSSRGTDTGELFF; DNA: TGTGCCAGCAGCAGTAGGGGTACGGACACCGGGGAGCTGTTTTTT